The rows below give T cell receptor beta chains drawn from one sample of a study of blood T cells in healthy people across ages. TCRdb called the 5' RACE reads again in MiXCR, with one record for every CDR3 protein. The sample carries around 1.1 million distinct CDR3 sequences, 35% to 40% recorded once. The sample was blood. These TCRs come from a man between 18 and 35 years old in good health. The CDR3 runs from the conserved cysteine through the conserved F or W.

>TRBV6-1|TRBJ1-6
CASIAGTGGNSPLHF
>TRBV5-1|TRBJ1-1
CASSFGQENTEAFF
>TRBV29-1|TRBJ2-4
CSVETGAKNIQYF
>TRBV5-1|TRBJ1-6
CASSWEGQGLRPLHF
>TRBV29-1|TRBJ1-1
CSVGLMREDTEAFF
>TRBV5-1|TRBJ2-1
CASSSTGDIWNEQFF
>TRBV9|TRBJ1-2
CASGDRAYGYTF
>TRBV18|TRBJ2-7
CASSPTGLAGSYEQYF
>TRBV6-2/TRBV6-3|TRBJ2-2
CASKQGELFF
>TRBV4-2|TRBJ2-7
CASAQWDTHSYEQYF
>TRBV20-1|TRBJ1-5
CSASWGWGNQPQHF
>TRBV18|TRBJ1-5
CASSPDGQYNQPQHF
>TRBV3-1|TRBJ1-1
CASSPTIGEAFF
>TRBV25-1|TRBJ2-5
CASSEFTGVGETQYF
>TRBV5-1|TRBJ1-2
CASSHRDIKGLSNYGYTF
>TRBV12-3/TRBV12-4|TRBJ2-3
CASSPRTEDTDTQYF
>TRBV7-2|TRBJ2-3
CASRVGGSLTDTQYF
>TRBV7-2|TRBJ1-2
CASSLDLWDRQYGYTF
>TRBV20-1|TRBJ1-5
CSARFRVGQPQHF
>TRBV7-9|TRBJ1-1
CASSLLGSEGVGKAFF
>TRBV12-3/TRBV12-4|TRBJ2-1
CASSLKSGGPLYNEQFF
>TRBV20-1|TRBJ1-2
CSEAQSYGYTF
>TRBV7-9|TRBJ2-2
CASSLIRVFEELFF
>TRBV7-8|TRBJ2-4
CASSRDRVVGAKNIQYF
>TRBV12-3/TRBV12-4|TRBJ2-1
CASVYGLAYNEQFF
>TRBV20-1|TRBJ1-6
CSARVGSNSPLHF
>TRBV7-2|TRBJ2-3
CASSPADEDTQYF
>TRBV6-5|TRBJ2-3
CASSYEAGKPDTQYF
>TRBV6-1|-
CASSTGGDGTQYF
>TRBV7-2|TRBJ2-3
CASSFTAFGSDTQYF
>TRBV27|TRBJ2-5
CASSPSNREETQYF
>TRBV5-4|TRBJ2-2
CASSYAGTANTGELFF
>TRBV29-1|TRBJ2-5
CSVAGVYEQYF
>TRBV7-9|TRBJ1-2
CASSLSGYTF
>TRBV10-3|TRBJ1-1
CAISDFLRGSEAFF
>TRBV6-5|TRBJ1-5
CASHSSNQPQHF
>TRBV7-9|TRBJ1-6
CASSLAGTGDDSPLHF
>TRBV6-2/TRBV6-3|TRBJ1-2
CASSNTGAGYTF
>TRBV10-3|TRBJ2-7
CAISDWQGSYEQYF
>TRBV4-1|TRBJ1-3
CASSHPGGTVGNTIYF
>TRBV20-1|TRBJ1-5
CSARIAETNQPQHF
>TRBV12-3/TRBV12-4|TRBJ1-1
CASSLGQGIVTEAFF
>TRBV12-3/TRBV12-4|TRBJ2-1
CASSFWTSGDKNEQFF